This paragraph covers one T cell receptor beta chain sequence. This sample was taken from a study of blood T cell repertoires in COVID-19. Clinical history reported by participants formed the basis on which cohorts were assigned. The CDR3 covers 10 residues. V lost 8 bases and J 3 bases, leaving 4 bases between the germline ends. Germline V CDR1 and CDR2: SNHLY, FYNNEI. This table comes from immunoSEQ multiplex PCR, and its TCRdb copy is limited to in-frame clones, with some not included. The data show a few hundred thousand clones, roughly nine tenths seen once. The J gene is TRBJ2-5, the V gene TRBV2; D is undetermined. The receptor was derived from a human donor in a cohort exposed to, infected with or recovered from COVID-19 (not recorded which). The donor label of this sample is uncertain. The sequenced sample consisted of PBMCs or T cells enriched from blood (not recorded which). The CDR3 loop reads CASREETQYF. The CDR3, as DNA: TGTGCCAGCCGGGAAGAGACCCAGTACTTC.